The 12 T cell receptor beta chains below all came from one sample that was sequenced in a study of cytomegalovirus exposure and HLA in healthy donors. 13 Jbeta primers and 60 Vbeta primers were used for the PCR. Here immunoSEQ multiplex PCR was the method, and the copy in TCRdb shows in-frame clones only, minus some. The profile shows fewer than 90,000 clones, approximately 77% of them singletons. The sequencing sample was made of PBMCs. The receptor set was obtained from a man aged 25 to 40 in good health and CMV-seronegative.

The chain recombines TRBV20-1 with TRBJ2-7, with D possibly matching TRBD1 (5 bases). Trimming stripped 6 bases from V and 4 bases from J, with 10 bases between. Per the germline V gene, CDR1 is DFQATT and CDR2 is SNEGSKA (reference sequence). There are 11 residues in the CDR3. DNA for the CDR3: TGCAGTGCCCCACAGGTTTACGAGCAGTACTTC. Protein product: CSAPQVYEQYF.

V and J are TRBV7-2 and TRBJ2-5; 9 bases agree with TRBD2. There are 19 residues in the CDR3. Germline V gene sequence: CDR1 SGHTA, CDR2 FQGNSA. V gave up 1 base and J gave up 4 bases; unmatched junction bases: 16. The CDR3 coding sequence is TGTGCCAGCAGCTTAGGGGCTGGCGGGGGGGTTCTCTCTGGAGAGACCCAGTACTTC. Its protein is CASSLGAGGGVLSGETQYF.

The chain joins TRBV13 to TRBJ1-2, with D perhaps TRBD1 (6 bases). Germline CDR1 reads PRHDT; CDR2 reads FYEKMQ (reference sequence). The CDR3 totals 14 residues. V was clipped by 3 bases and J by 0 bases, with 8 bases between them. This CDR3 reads CASSFTGTNYGYTF. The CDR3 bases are TGTGCCAGCAGCTTCACAGGGACTAACTATGGCTACACCTTC.

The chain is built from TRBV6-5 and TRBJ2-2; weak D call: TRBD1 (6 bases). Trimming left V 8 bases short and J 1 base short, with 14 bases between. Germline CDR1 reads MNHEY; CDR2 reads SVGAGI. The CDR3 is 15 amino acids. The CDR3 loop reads CASSIQGMNTGELFF. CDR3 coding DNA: TGTGCCAGCTCAATCCAGGGGATGAACACCGGGGAGCTGTTTTTT.

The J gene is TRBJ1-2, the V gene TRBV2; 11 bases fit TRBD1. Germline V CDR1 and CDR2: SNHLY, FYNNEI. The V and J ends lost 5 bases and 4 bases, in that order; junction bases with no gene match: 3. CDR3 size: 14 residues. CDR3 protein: CASSPGTGGYGYTF. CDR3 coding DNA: TGTGCCAGCAGTCCCGGGACAGGGGGCTATGGCTACACCTTC.

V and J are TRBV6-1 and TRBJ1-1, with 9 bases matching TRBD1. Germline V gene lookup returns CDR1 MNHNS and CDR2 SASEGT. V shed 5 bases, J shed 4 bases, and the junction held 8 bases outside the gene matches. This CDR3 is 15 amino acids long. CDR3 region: CASSQLETGGTEAFF. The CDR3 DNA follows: TGTGCCAGCAGTCAGCTGGAGACAGGGGGCACTGAAGCTTTCTTT.

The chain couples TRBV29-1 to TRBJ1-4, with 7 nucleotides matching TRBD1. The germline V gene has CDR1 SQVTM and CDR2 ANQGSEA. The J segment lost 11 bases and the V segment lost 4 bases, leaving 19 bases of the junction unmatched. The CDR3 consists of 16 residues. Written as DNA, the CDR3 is TGCAGCGTTGCCCAGACTGGACAGGCAGCTTTGTCGAAACTGTTTTTT. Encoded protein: CSVAQTGQAALSKLFF.

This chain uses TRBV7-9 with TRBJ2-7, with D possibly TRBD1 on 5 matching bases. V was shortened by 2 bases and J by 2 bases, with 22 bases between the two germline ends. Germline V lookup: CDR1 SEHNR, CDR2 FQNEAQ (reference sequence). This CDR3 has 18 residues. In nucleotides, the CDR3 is TGTGCCAGCAGCTTAATCAAGAGAAGGCAGGGATCCCCCTACGAGCAGTACTTC. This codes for CASSLIKRRQGSPYEQYF.

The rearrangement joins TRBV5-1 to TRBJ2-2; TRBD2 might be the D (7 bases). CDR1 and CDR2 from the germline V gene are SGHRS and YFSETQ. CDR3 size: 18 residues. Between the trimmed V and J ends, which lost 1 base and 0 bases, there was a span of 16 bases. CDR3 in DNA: TGCGCCAGCAGCTTGCGTGGGGGGGGCACCGCGAACACCGGGGAGCTGTTTTTT. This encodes CASSLRGGGTANTGELFF.

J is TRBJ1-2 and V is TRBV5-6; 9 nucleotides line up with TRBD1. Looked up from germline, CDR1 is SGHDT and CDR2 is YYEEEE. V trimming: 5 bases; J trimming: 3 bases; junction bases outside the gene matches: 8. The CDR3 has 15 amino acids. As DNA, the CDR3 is TGTGCCAGCAGTTTTGTGGACAGGGGAGACTATGGCTACACCTTC. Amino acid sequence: CASSFVDRGDYGYTF.

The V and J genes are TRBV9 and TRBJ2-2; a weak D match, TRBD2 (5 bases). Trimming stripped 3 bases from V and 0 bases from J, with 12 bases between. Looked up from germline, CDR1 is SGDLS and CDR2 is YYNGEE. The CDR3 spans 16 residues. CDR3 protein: CASSAVSGANTGELFF. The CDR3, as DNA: TGTGCCAGCAGCGCAGTAAGCGGAGCGAACACCGGGGAGCTGTTTTTT.

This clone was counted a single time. CDR3 in amino acids: CASWAGLAVSPGELFF. The CDR3, as DNA: TGCGCCAGCTGGGCCGGGCTAGCCGTTTCACCCGGGGAGCTGTTTTTT. The chain carries TRBV5-1 and TRBJ2-2, with a tentative D call TRBD2 (5 bases). The CDR3 has 16 residues. V gave up 7 bases and J gave up 6 bases, with 22 bases separating them. Germline V gene lookup returns CDR1 SGHRS and CDR2 YFSETQ.